This T cell receptor beta chain was obtained from a study of blood T cell repertoires in COVID-19. At the level of the study: Collection of acute and convalescent COVID-19 samples took place in the United States, Italy and Spain. Sources were T cells, B-cell-depleted T cells, or PBMCs; the material itself was cDNA or gDNA.

This clone was seen once. Under the authors' procedure: Reference gene primer amplification gave nucleated cell count estimates. The method was immunoSEQ multiplex PCR; TCRdb's version includes in-frame clones alone and lacks a portion of them. V, J and clone size were drawn from that table, and D and trimming were deduced from the DNA. The sample yields over 110,000 clones, about 91% seen once. This CDR3 is built from 16 residues. V shed 0 bases, J shed 2 bases, and the junction held 5 bases outside the gene matches. The germline V gene has CDR1 SGHNT and CDR2 YYREEE (reference sequence). Sequenced material: peripheral blood. The chain couples TRBV5-4 to TRBJ1-5; 7 nucleotides match TRBD1. The clonotype originates from a human donor in a cohort sampled during active COVID-19. The CDR3 DNA reads as TGTGCCAGCAGCTTGGGTGGGACAGCGGGCAATCAGCCCCAGCATTTT. Translation: CASSLGGTAGNQPQHF.